The present T cell receptor beta chain was sequenced within a study of T cells in Graves' hyperthyroidism and ophthalmopathy. On the basis of clinical symptoms, serum thyroxine and TRAb, thyroid ultrasound and orbital computed tomography, diagnoses were made. Cells are PBMCs isolated from approximately 9.2 ml of fresh blood. Germline lookup yields CDR1 MDHEN and CDR2 SYDVKM. J was trimmed by 4 bases and V by 5 bases; bases with no gene match: 6. The CDR3 covers 15 residues. Authors of the study amplified TCR beta CDR3 regions from RNA transcripts. An initial round of RT-PCR targeting the TCR CDR3 relied on the HTBI primer set. MiXCR was run by TCRdb on the multiplex PCR reads, yielding one entry per CDR3 protein. In the table there are roughly 380,000 distinct CDR3 sequences, around 13% of which are singletons. This clonotype was counted ten times or more.

This chain links TRBV28 with TRBJ2-1; 9 nucleotides agree with TRBD2. Source material: blood. This receptor was taken from a young woman with Graves' hyperthyroidism. The CDR3 region has the DNA TGTGCCAGCAGTCAGAGACTAGCGGAATACAATGAGCAGTTCTTC. Protein: CASSQRLAEYNEQFF. The whole variable domain, remainder taken from reference TRBV28 and TRBJ2-1, is DVKVTQSSRYLVKRTGEKVFLECVQDMDHENMFWYRQDPGLGLRLIYFSYDVKMKEKGDIPEGYSVSREKKERFSLILESASTNQTSMYLCASSQRLAEYNEQFFGPGTRLTVL.